This paragraph reports one T cell receptor (beta chain). Antigen: not known. Germline V CDR1 and CDR2: SGDLS, YYNGEE. The CDR3 has 13 residues. V dropped 0 bases and J dropped 1 base, with 4 bases sitting between them. From the RACE reads, TCRdb called clonotypes with MiXCR, one entry per CDR3 protein. Here the sample spans 95,000 to 130,000 distinct CDR3 sequences, about 12% being singletons. Time point: patch test 1, 2 weeks after DPC sensitization. As to treatment: therapeutic diphenylcyclopropenone sensitization with weekly scalp DPC. This sample was taken from a study of human T cells and chemical hapten exposure. Study details: The sensitizer, 2% DPC, was used on around 2 cm by around 2 cm of upper inner arm skin. Affected patients, primarily female, had alopecia areata, totalis or universalis.

Study results and limitations: Controls formed significantly fewer large CDR3 similarity clusters than expanded TCRs did.

The chain has TRBV9 and TRBJ1-1; no clear D. The source of this sequence is a woman in her forties or fifties with alopecia areata. Some clones in this sample may be carry-over from other donors' samples. The starting material was whole blood, obtained in connection with sensitization to the hapten diphenylcyclopropenone (DPC). The CDR3 sequence is CASSVAWNTEAFF. CDR3 sequence (DNA): TGTGCCAGCAGCGTAGCGTGGAACACTGAAGCTTTCTTT. Full variable domain (remainder filled in from reference TRBV9 and TRBJ1-1): DSGVTQTPKHLITATGQRVTLRCSPRSGDLSVYWYQQSLDQGLQFLIQYYNGEERAKGNILERFSAQQFPDLHSELNLSSLELGDSALYFCASSVAWNTEAFFGQGTRLTVV.